This T cell receptor (beta chain) was found in a study of T-cell memory formation after mild COVID-19. Whole-study findings and limits: CD4+ contracting clones lay mainly in CM and EM, CD8+ ones in EMRA.

TCRdb recomputed calls from the 5' RACE reads with MiXCR, one row per CDR3 protein. The sample holds fewer than 250,000 distinct CDR3 sequences, approximately 16% seen once. This clonotype was recorded a few times. Its antigen is undetermined. Sequencing was done on a sample of PBMCs or a T cell subset sorted from them (not recorded which). The TCR comes from an adult woman who had mild COVID-19 (a few samples of this study predate the infection). Cell type and time point are not known.

CDR3 residues: CAIKDNLNTEAFF. The CDR3 region has the DNA TGTGCCATCAAGGACAACTTGAACACTGAAGCTTTCTTT. J is TRBJ1-1 and V is TRBV10-3; a possible D gene is TRBD1 (5 bases). Between the trimmed V and J ends, which lost 7 bases and 0 bases, there was a span of 9 bases. This CDR3 is built from 13 residues. Germline values: CDR1 ENHRY, CDR2 SYGVKD.